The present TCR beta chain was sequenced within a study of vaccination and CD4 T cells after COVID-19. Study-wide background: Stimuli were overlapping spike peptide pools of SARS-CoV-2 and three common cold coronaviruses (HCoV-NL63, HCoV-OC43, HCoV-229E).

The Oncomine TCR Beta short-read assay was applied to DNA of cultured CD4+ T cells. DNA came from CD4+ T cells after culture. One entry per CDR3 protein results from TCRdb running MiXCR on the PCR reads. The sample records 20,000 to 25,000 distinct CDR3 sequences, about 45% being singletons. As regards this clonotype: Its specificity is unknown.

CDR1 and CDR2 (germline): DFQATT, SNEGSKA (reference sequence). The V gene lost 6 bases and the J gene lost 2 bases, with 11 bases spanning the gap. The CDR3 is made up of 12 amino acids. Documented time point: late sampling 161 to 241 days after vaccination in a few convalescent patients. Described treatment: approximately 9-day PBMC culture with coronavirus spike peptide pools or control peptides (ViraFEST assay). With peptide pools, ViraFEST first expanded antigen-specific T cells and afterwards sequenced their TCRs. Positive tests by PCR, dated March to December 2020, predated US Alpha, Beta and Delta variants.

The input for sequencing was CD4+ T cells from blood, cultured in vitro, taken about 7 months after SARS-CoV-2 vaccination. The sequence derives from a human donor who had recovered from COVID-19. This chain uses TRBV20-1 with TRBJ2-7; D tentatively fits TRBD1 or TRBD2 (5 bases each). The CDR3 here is CSAGDETYEQYF. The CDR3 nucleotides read TGCAGTGCGGGGGACGAAACCTACGAGCAGTACTTC.